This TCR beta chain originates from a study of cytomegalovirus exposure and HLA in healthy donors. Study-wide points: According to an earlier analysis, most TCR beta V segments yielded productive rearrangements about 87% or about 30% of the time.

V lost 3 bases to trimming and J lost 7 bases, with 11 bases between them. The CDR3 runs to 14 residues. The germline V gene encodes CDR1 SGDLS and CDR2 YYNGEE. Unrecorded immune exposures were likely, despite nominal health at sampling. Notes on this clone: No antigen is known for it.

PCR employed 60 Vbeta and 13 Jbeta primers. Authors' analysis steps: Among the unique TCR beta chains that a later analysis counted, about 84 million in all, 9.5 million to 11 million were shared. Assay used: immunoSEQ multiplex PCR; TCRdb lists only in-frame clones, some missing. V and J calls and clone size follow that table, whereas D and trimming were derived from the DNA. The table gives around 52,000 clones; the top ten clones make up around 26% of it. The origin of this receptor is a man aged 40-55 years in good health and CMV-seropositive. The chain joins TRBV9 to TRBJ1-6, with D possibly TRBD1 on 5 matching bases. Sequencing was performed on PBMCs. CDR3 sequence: CASSGRQKNSPLHF. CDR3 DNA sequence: TGTGCCAGCAGCGGGCGACAGAAGAATTCACCCCTCCACTTT.